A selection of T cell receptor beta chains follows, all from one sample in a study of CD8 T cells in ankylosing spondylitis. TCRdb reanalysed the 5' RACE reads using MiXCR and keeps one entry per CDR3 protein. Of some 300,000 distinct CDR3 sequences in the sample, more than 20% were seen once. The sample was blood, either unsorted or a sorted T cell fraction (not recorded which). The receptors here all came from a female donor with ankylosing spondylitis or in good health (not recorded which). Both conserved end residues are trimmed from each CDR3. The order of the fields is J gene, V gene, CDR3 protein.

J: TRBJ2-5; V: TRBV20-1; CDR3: SARSPSGRLETQY
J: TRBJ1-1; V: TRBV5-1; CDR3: ASSYAKNTEAF
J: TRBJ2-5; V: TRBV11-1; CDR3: ASSLQTGRGPRQETQY
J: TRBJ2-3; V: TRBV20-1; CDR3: SGDSIRGLRDTQY
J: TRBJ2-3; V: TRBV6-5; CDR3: ASSLMGGSTDTQY
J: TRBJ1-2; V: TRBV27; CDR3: ASSLYYRGGNGYT
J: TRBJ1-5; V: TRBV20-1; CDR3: SAATGDHQPQH
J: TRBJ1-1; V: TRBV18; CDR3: ASSLISGLNTEAF
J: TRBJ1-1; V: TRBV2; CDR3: ASGNRVTNTEAF
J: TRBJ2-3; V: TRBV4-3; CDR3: ASSQDSFSTDTQY
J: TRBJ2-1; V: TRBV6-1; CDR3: ASRRQGKDEQF
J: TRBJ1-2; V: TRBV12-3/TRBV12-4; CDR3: ASIRRGRGGGYT
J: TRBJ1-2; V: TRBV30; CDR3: AWRRGNNYGYT
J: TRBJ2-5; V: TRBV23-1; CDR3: ATPGGRPKETQY
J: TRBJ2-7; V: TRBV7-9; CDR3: ASSPIRLYEQY
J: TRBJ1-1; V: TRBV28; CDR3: ASSPWTALNTEAF
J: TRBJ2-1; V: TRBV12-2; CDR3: ASRLAVRLDSYNEQF
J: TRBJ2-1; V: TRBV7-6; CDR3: ASSLVPPRGDYNEQF
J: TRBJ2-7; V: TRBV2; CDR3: ASSARDSPPTQQY
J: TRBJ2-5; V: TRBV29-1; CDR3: SVDLGQETQY
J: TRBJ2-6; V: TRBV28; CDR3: ASSYRLGSGANVLT
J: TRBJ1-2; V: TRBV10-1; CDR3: ASSPALGYGYT
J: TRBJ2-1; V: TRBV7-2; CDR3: ASSLVAGGEQF
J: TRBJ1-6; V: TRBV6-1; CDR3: ASTQSGGEDSPLH
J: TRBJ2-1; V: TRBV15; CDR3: ATSPKPGTSGILKYNEQF
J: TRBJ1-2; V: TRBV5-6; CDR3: ASSLWDADYT
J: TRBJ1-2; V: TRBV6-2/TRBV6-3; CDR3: ASSRTDQFYGYT
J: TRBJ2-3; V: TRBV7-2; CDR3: ASSSIAGMGDTQY
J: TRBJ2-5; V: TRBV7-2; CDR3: ASSAGTAKAETQY
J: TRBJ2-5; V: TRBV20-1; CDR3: SARGLETQY
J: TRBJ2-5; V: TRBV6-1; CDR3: ASTRTSGGGGETQY
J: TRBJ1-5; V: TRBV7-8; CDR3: ASSLGVGGGNQPQH
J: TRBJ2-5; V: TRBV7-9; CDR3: ASRWGHSGAQY
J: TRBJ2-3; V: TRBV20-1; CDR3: SATRRAASTDTQY
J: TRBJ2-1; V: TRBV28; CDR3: ASRRGQGRTRVNEQF
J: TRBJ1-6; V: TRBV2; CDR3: ASSEVYSPLH
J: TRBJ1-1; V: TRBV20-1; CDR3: SARPPTGADTEAF
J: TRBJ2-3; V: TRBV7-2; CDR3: ASSSRRSTDTQY
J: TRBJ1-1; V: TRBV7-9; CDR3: ASSNSHTSGGTEAF
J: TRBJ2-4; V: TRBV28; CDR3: ASSLSTSGNIQY
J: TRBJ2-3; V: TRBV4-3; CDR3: ASSQGAGPSTDTQY